The 12 T cell receptor beta chains listed next were all sequenced from one sample in a study of T-cell memory formation after mild COVID-19. TCRdb reprocessed the 5' RACE reads with MiXCR, giving one entry per CDR3 protein. Here the sample spans fewer than 150,000 distinct CDR3 sequences, around 15% being singletons. The sequencing input was PBMCs or a T cell subset sorted from them (not recorded which). Receptors originate from a man aged 18 to 35 who had mild COVID-19 (a few samples of this study predate the infection). Cell type and time point are not known.

This chain connects TRBV5-6 to TRBJ2-5; the match to TRBD1 covers 7 bases. Germline V gene lookup returns CDR1 SGHDT and CDR2 YYEEEE. The ends lost 4 bases at V and 4 bases at J; junction bases unmatched: 10. The CDR3 has 15 amino acids. CDR3 protein: CASSLRTGTSETQYF. The CDR3 coding sequence is TGTGCCAGCAGCCTAAGGACAGGTACCTCAGAGACCCAGTACTTC.

This clonotype has just one count. The J gene is TRBJ2-1, the V gene TRBV20-1, with D unresolved. The CDR3 runs 12 residues. V was pared by 3 bases and J by 5 bases, with 8 bases between. In germline, CDR1 is DFQATT, CDR2 SNEGSKA (reference sequence). CDR3 sequence: CSASRPDNEQFF. The CDR3 DNA is TGCAGTGCTAGCCGTCCCGACAATGAGCAGTTCTTC.

This clonotype showed up just a few times. The chain carries TRBV24-1 and TRBJ2-3; 14 nucleotides agree with TRBD2. Trimming took 7 bases from V and 0 from J; bases not matched to a gene: 11. CDR1 KGHDR and CDR2 SFDVKD come from the germline V gene. The CDR3 sequence is 19 residues long. The CDR3 DNA is TGTGCCACCAGCCCCCTGGGGACTAGCGGGGGATCTAGCACAGATACGCAGTATTTT. It specifies CATSPLGTSGGSSTDTQYF.

This clonotype was seen a few times. The V gene is TRBV5-1, the J gene TRBJ1-2, with 9 bases matching TRBD1. The V and J ends lost 0 bases and 6 bases, in that order; junction bases with no gene match: 3. Germline values: CDR1 SGHRS, CDR2 YFSETQ. The CDR3 spans 14 residues. The CDR3 region is CASSLVTGGHGYTF. The DNA for the CDR3 is TGCGCCAGCAGCTTGGTGACAGGGGGACATGGCTACACCTTC.

In this sample, this clonotype turned up a few times. The J gene is TRBJ2-1, the V gene TRBV4-1, with D possibly TRBD2 on 5 matching bases. Germline CDR1 reads MGHRA; CDR2 reads YSYEKL. The V end lost 8 bases, the J end lost 5 bases, and 7 bases lay between the germline ends. The length of the CDR3 is 11 residues. The CDR3 reads CASFGDNEQFF. For the CDR3, the DNA is TGCGCCAGCTTCGGGGACAATGAGCAGTTCTTC.

This clonotype has just one count. The chain is built from TRBV28 and TRBJ1-2, with D maybe TRBD1 (6 bases). Between the trimmed V and J ends, which lost 3 bases and 8 bases, there was a span of 16 bases. Germline V gene lookup returns CDR1 MDHEN and CDR2 SYDVKM. CDR3 length: 14 amino acids. This chain's CDR3 is CASSLTGTTEGYTF. CDR3 nucleotide sequence: TGTGCCAGCAGTTTGACCGGGACAACGGAGGGCTACACCTTC.

A few counts support this clonotype. J is TRBJ2-5 and V is TRBV4-3; D ambiguous. CDR3 length equals 13 residues. Trimming removed 0 bases from V and 5 bases from J, with 7 bases in between. The V gene's germline CDR1 is LGHNA and CDR2 YSLEER. Written as DNA, the CDR3 is TGCGCCAGCAGCCAAGATTGGTCTGAGACCCAGTACTTC. It specifies CASSQDWSETQYF.

The genes are TRBV2 and TRBJ1-4; 8 bases line up with TRBD1. The germline V gene has CDR1 SNHLY and CDR2 FYNNEI. CDR3 length: 16 residues. V was pared by 6 bases and J by 0 bases, with 6 bases of the junction left unmatched. The CDR3 coding sequence is TGTGCCAGCAGAAGACAGGGGAACCCAACTAATGAAAAACTGTTTTTT. The encoded protein is CASRRQGNPTNEKLFF.

This clonotype was counted between two and nine times. The J gene is TRBJ1-2, the V gene TRBV18; 9 bases agree with TRBD1. In germline, CDR1 is KGHSH, CDR2 LQKENI. J gave up 8 bases and V 2 bases, and 6 bases lay outside the gene matches. This CDR3 has 14 residues. The chain's CDR3 is CASSPEGQGSGYTF. DNA of the CDR3: TGTGCCAGCTCACCAGAGGGACAGGGTTCGGGCTACACCTTC.

The genes are TRBV6-2 or TRBV6-3 and TRBJ1-5; D not resolved. CDR1 is MNHEY, CDR2 SVGEGT, per germline. The CDR3 is made up of 14 amino acids. Trimming pared 4 bases from V and 2 bases from J, leaving 9 bases between. The CDR3 DNA sequence: TGTGCCAGCAGTTCCGGCACCCGCAATCAGCCCCAGCATTTT. As protein: CASSSGTRNQPQHF.

The V gene is TRBV5-1, the J gene TRBJ1-4, with 8 bases identical to TRBD1. J lost 6 bases, V lost 2 bases, and 18 bases had no gene match. The CDR3 is 19 residues long. Germline CDR1 reads SGHRS; CDR2 reads YFSETQ. CDR3 in amino acids: CASSLHRTGSVIEYEKLFF. CDR3 DNA sequence: TGCGCCAGCAGCTTACACCGGACAGGGTCGGTGATCGAGTATGAAAAACTGTTTTTT.

The chain recombines TRBV6-6 with TRBJ1-1; a possible D gene is TRBD1 (5 bases). CDR3 length: 13 amino acids. V was clipped by 5 bases and J by 5 bases, with 12 bases between them. Per the germline V gene, CDR1 is MNHNY and CDR2 is SVGAGI (reference sequence). CDR3 nucleotide sequence: TGTGCCAGCAGTCTCACTAGGGGTACTGAAGCTTTCTTT. This translates into CASSLTRGTEAFF.